Sequencing of this T cell receptor (beta chain) was carried out in a study of T-cell memory formation after mild COVID-19. CDR3 length equals 16 residues. The V gene lost 4 bases and the J gene lost 0 bases, with 13 bases spanning the gap. With respect to this clonotype: Antigen: not known.

Study-wide results and caveats: Certain responding clones were present in pre-infection memory, suggesting participation of cross-reactive memory. CD4+ contracting clones lay mainly in CM and EM, CD8+ ones in EMRA. Nothing showed for sure that second-wave clones peaking on day 37 were SARS-CoV-2 specific.

TCR alpha and TCR beta cDNA libraries carrying sample barcodes and UMIs were produced by 5'RACE using constant-segment primers. MiXCR was run by TCRdb on the 5' RACE reads, yielding one entry per CDR3 protein. The sample lists just under 150,000 distinct CDR3 sequences, 15% to 20% seen once, with approximately 2.4% in the top ten. Sample: PBMCs or a T cell subset sorted from them (not recorded which). The TCR was taken from an adult woman who had mild COVID-19 (a few samples of this study predate the infection). Cell type and time point are not known. The V and J genes are TRBV12-3 or TRBV12-4 and TRBJ2-1; weak D call: TRBD2 (6 bases). Here the CDR3 DNA reads TGTGCCAGCAGTTCCTGGGGGGTGAGCTCCTACAATGAGCAGTTCTTC. It is translated as CASSSWGVSSYNEQFF.